These T cell receptor beta chains were read from a single sample in a study of cytomegalovirus exposure and HLA in healthy donors. Libraries were prepared by immunoSEQ multiplex PCR; TCRdb keeps only in-frame clonotypes and omits some of them. Of 90,000 to 120,000 clones in the sample, 79% were seen once. Sequencing was carried out using PBMCs. These receptors all come from a woman aged 40-49 years in good health and CMV-seronegative. CDR3s include the opening cysteine and the closing phenylalanine or tryptophan.

V: TRBV5-1; J: TRBJ2-5; CDR3: CASSFTSGKETQYF
V: TRBV5-4; J: TRBJ2-5; CDR3: CASSLGLGLQETQYF
V: TRBV29-1; J: TRBJ2-1; CDR3: CSVGGDNYNEQFF
V: TRBV9; J: TRBJ2-7; CDR3: CASSVAAGTIYEQYF
V: TRBV15; J: TRBJ2-7; CDR3: CATRLGQGGTYEQYF
V: TRBV7-9; J: TRBJ1-1; CDR3: CASSLAGENTEAFF
V: TRBV29-1; J: TRBJ1-1; CDR3: CSGRGRTATEAFF
V: TRBV6-6; J: TRBJ1-2; CDR3: CASSSSQTDGYTF
V: TRBV2; J: TRBJ2-3; CDR3: CASSGTGGADTQYF
V: TRBV7-2; J: TRBJ2-3; CDR3: CASSLTTGVGTDTQYF
V: TRBV18; J: TRBJ2-7; CDR3: CASSPSRGLGEQYF
V: TRBV28; J: TRBJ1-5; CDR3: CASSPDRHQYSNQPQHF
V: TRBV28; J: TRBJ1-1; CDR3: CASRQGIEAFF
V: TRBV7-2; J: TRBJ2-7; CDR3: CASSPQAVLEQYF
V: TRBV30; J: TRBJ1-2; CDR3: CAWSPPGQGFYGYTF
V: TRBV27; J: TRBJ1-5; CDR3: CASSLSTAKGQPQHF
V: TRBV30; J: TRBJ2-6; CDR3: CAWTRGGGGKGANVLTF
V: TRBV27; J: TRBJ2-1; CDR3: CASSLRTSGRGSYNEQFF
V: TRBV11-2; J: TRBJ2-7; CDR3: CASSLGQGGEQYF
V: TRBV7-9; J: TRBJ2-5; CDR3: CASSPRGGGYEETQYF
V: TRBV25-1; J: TRBJ2-1; CDR3: CASSGGGPYNEQFF
V: TRBV6-1; J: TRBJ1-2; CDR3: CASSLPQGVYGYTF
V: TRBV15; J: TRBJ2-5; CDR3: CATSRDRREVQYF
V: TRBV7-9; J: NA; CDR3: CASSPSSYEQYF
V: TRBV7-2; J: TRBJ2-3; CDR3: CASSLTARGLEIVDTQYF
V: TRBV5-1; J: TRBJ2-3; CDR3: CASSLRVAGAADTQYF
V: TRBV5-1; J: TRBJ2-3; CDR3: CASSPGQSTDTQYF
V: TRBV5-8; J: TRBJ1-5; CDR3: CASSGERIRGGQPQHF
V: TRBV7-2; J: TRBJ1-5; CDR3: CASSLAQSNQPQHF
V: TRBV9; J: TRBJ2-1; CDR3: CASSVGSLGGDEQFF
V: TRBV27; J: TRBJ2-1; CDR3: CASSYYSGGAFNEQFF
V: TRBV18; J: TRBJ1-2; CDR3: CASSLAGHPSRGYTF
V: TRBV5-5; J: TRBJ1-1; CDR3: CASSLDPEGMNTEAFF
V: TRBV29-1; J: NA; CDR3: CSVQGQSSYEQYF
V: TRBV28; J: TRBJ1-5; CDR3: CASSLGTNNQPQHF
V: TRBV11-3; J: TRBJ2-2; CDR3: CASSSNRGGAGELFF
V: TRBV9; J: TRBJ2-1; CDR3: CASSVGPGVGSYNEQFF
V: TRBV5-1; J: TRBJ2-2; CDR3: CASSLDLASGELFF
V: TRBV10-1; J: TRBJ1-1; CDR3: CASSEGLNTEAFF
V: TRBV28; J: TRBJ2-7; CDR3: CASRPGLAFHEQYF
V: TRBV10-3; J: TRBJ2-7; CDR3: CAISAGTGGANEQYF
V: TRBV19; J: TRBJ2-6; CDR3: CASSTTGDRSGANVLTF
V: TRBV11-2; J: TRBJ2-1; CDR3: CASSSETSGRDEQFF
V: TRBV7-9; J: TRBJ2-3; CDR3: CASSPGLSTDTQYF
V: TRBV15; J: TRBJ2-2; CDR3: CATSRDLGTGSTGELFF
V: TRBV27; J: TRBJ2-6; CDR3: CASSLYREWSGANVLTF
V: TRBV5-1; J: TRBJ2-3; CDR3: CASSSLAPDQYF
V: TRBV30; J: TRBJ1-5; CDR3: CAWSGGAGNQPQHF
V: TRBV23-1; J: TRBJ1-6; CDR3: CASSQFRTGRNSPLHF
V: TRBV15; J: TRBJ2-7; CDR3: CATSRPGQSYEQYF
V: TRBV9; J: TRBJ2-7; CDR3: CASSRAGSSYEQYF
V: TRBV5-1; J: TRBJ1-2; CDR3: CASSLEAGLLYGYTF
V: TRBV5-4; J: TRBJ1-1; CDR3: CASSIGDRDTEAFF
V: TRBV10-3; J: TRBJ1-2; CDR3: CAISDHNPNYGYTF
V: TRBV7-9; J: TRBJ1-1; CDR3: CASSLVEYTEAFF
V: TRBV27; J: TRBJ2-3; CDR3: CASSLYGGTSETDTQYF
V: TRBV28; J: TRBJ2-7; CDR3: CASSLRQGRNEQYF
V: TRBV27; J: TRBJ2-1; CDR3: CASSFRFLAGINEQFF
V: TRBV27; J: TRBJ2-7; CDR3: CASSLSRGGHYEQYF